A selection of T cell receptor beta chains follows, all from one sample in a study of technical replicates of blood from a few donors. Sequencing was performed with immunoSEQ multiplex PCR; in TCRdb, only in-frame clones are kept and a portion is missing. Of about 76,000 clones detected, approximately 94% appear once; the ten largest clones hold under 0.5%. Source material: T cells isolated from PBMCs. All receptors derive from a human donor in good health. Each CDR3 is given with its conserved first and last residue. D genes are given only for firm matches. Clone size, where shown, is once, few, many, or a class for clones that have expanded.

D: TRBD2
J: TRBJ2-2
V: TRBV4-3
size: once
DNA: TGCGCCAGCAGCCTCGGACTAGCAGTAGACGGAACCGGGGAGCTGTTTTTT
CDR3: CASSLGLAVDGTGELFF

D: TRBD1
J: TRBJ2-6
V: TRBV7-2
size: NA
DNA: TGTGCCAGCAGCTTCGGGACAGGGACAATCTCTGGGGCCAACGTCCTGACTTTC
CDR3: CASSFGTGTISGANVLTF

D: NA
J: TRBJ1-1
V: TRBV5-4
size: NA
DNA: TGTGCCAGCAGCTACCGAGCAGGGAACACTGAAGCTTTCTTT
CDR3: CASSYRAGNTEAFF

D: NA
J: TRBJ2-4
V: TRBV12-5
size: NA
DNA: TGTGCTAGTGGTTTGTCACTAGCCAAAAACATTCAGTACTTC
CDR3: CASGLSLAKNIQYF

D: NA
J: TRBJ1-4
V: TRBV27
size: NA
DNA: TGTGCCAGCAGGAGTCTGGAGGTCCGGGAAAAACTGTTTTTT
CDR3: CASRSLEVREKLFF

D: NA
J: TRBJ2-7
V: TRBV5-6
size: NA
DNA: TGTGCCAGCAGCTTTATAGACGAGCAGTACTTC
CDR3: CASSFIDEQYF

D: NA
J: TRBJ2-1
V: TRBV11-2
size: NA
DNA: TGTGCCAGCAGCTTACGATGGGGGGAGGATGAGCAGTTCTTC
CDR3: CASSLRWGEDEQFF

D: TRBD2
J: TRBJ2-1
V: TRBV10-1
size: NA
DNA: TGCGCCAGCAGCCCGGGACTAGAATACAATGAGCAGTTCTTC
CDR3: CASSPGLEYNEQFF

D: TRBD1
J: TRBJ1-1
V: TRBV6-1
size: NA
DNA: TGTGCCAGCAAGATCCAGGGGGCGAGCACTGAAGCTTTCTTT
CDR3: CASKIQGASTEAFF

D: NA
J: TRBJ1-5
V: TRBV7-3
size: once
DNA: TGTGCCAGCAGCTTAAATCCCTTATGGTCGGGGGGAAATCAGCCCCAGCATTTT
CDR3: CASSLNPLWSGGNQPQHF

D: NA
J: TRBJ2-7
V: TRBV6-5
size: NA
DNA: TGTGCCAGCAGCATGTCACGGGAGATACACTACGAGCAGTACTTC
CDR3: CASSMSREIHYEQYF

D: TRBD1
J: TRBJ1-5
V: TRBV29-1
size: NA
DNA: TGCAGCGTTGAAGGAGGGGGCGATCAGCCCCAGCATTTT
CDR3: CSVEGGGDQPQHF

D: NA
J: TRBJ2-2
V: TRBV6-5
size: NA
DNA: TGTGCCAGCACTACAGGGTCAATGGGGGAGCTGTTTTTT
CDR3: CASTTGSMGELFF

D: NA
J: TRBJ2-7
V: TRBV28
size: NA
DNA: TGTGCCAGCAGTCCCGAATCCGGGGCCTACGAGCAGTACTTC
CDR3: CASSPESGAYEQYF

D: NA
J: TRBJ2-2
V: TRBV11-3
size: NA
DNA: TGTGCCAGCAGCTTAACTCGGGGATCCGGGGAGCTGTTTTTT
CDR3: CASSLTRGSGELFF

D: NA
J: TRBJ1-3
V: TRBV5-4
size: NA
DNA: TGTGCCAGCAGCCCAAGCCCTGAGATTGGAAACACCATATATTTT
CDR3: CASSPSPEIGNTIYF

D: TRBD2
J: TRBJ2-5
V: TRBV6-5
size: NA
DNA: TGTGCCAGCAGTAGACTAGCGGAAGAGACCCAGTACTTC
CDR3: CASSRLAEETQYF

D: TRBD2
J: TRBJ2-7
V: TRBV19
size: NA
DNA: TGTGCCAGTAGTATAGGGGAAGCGGGACGGAATCACGAGCAGTACTTC
CDR3: CASSIGEAGRNHEQYF

D: NA
J: TRBJ1-5
V: TRBV28
size: NA
DNA: TGTGCCAGCAGTCCCGGGAGGGAGGCCGAGCCCCAGCATTTT
CDR3: CASSPGREAEPQHF

D: TRBD1
J: TRBJ2-5
V: TRBV7-3
size: NA
DNA: TGTGCCAGCAGCTTAAACAGGGGGCAGGGGGAGACCCAGTACTTC
CDR3: CASSLNRGQGETQYF

D: TRBD2
J: TRBJ2-1
V: TRBV2
size: NA
DNA: TGTGCCAGTGGGGGGGCTAGCGGGTACAATGAGCAGTTCTTC
CDR3: CASGGASGYNEQFF

D: TRBD1
J: TRBJ2-5
V: TRBV14
size: NA
DNA: TGTGCCAGCAGCCATGGGACAGCGTTCCAAGAGACCCAGTACTTC
CDR3: CASSHGTAFQETQYF